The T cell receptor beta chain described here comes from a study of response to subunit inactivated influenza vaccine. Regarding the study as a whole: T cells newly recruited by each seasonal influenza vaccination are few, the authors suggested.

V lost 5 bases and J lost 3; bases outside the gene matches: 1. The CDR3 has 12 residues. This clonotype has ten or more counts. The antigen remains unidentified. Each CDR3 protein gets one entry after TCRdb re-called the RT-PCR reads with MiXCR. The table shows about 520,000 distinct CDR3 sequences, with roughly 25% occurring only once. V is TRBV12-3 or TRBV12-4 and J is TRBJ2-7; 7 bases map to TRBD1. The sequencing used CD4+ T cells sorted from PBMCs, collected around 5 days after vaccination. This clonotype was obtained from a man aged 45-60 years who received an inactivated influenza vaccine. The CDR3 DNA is TGTGCCAGCAGTAGGGACAGCTACGAGCAGTACTTC. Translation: CASSRDSYEQYF.